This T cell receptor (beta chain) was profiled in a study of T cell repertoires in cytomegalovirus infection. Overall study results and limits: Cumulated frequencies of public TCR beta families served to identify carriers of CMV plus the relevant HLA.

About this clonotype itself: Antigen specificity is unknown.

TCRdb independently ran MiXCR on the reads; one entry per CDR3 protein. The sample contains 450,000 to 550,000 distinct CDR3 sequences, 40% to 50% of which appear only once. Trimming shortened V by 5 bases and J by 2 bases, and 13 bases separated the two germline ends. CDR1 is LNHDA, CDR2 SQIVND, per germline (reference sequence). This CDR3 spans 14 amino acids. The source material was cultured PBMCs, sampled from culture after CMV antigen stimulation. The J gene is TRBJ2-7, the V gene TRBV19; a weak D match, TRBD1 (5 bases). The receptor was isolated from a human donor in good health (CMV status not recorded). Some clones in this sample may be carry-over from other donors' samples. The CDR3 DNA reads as TGTGCCAGTAGTCCCAGGGCCGGCCCCTACGAGCAGTACTTC. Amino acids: CASSPRAGPYEQYF.